This T cell receptor beta chain was retrieved from a study of tumor and adjacent non-tumor tissue in lung cancer. Study summary: Patients comprised eleven to twelve adenocarcinoma, 2 squamous cell carcinoma and 1 small cell lung cancer. Study-wide points: Compared with tumor, normal lung showed significantly lower TCR diversity. Tumor TCR diversity, when higher, was linked to shorter survival.

Termini included, the CDR3 measures 11 amino acids. Germline loops: CDR1 SQVTM, CDR2 ANQGSEA. A modified ARM-PCR protocol with three rounds of nested PCR amplified TCRbeta. TCRdb itself ran the multiplex PCR reads through MiXCR, one entry per CDR3 protein. Of around 200,000 distinct CDR3 sequences detected, about 76% appear once; the ten largest clones hold roughly a quarter. Details on this clonotype: The antigen remains undetermined. Likely a read error: the CDR3 ends without its conserved phenylalanine or tryptophan. The limits of the CDR3 on the DNA are not certain, so only TCRdb's listed CDR3 is given.

This sample's RNA came from whole unsorted tissue. The chain recombines TRBV29-1 with TRBJ1-1. The receptor comes from a man aged 55 to 70 with non-small cell lung cancer. Material for sequencing was lung tumor tissue. CDR3 region: CSVEGGSAEAL.